The rows below give T cell receptor beta chains drawn from one sample of a study of human T cells and chemical hapten exposure. TCRdb re-derived calls from the RACE reads in MiXCR, one entry per CDR3 protein. Here the sample spans more than 250,000 distinct CDR3 sequences, 7.5% to 9% being singletons. The specimen comprised whole blood, sampled in connection with sensitization to the hapten diphenylcyclopropenone (DPC). These receptor sequences come from a middle-aged woman with alopecia areata. Some clones in this sample may be carry-over from other donors' samples. Each CDR3 is given with its conserved first and last residue. A D gene is named only where the DNA matches it firmly. Rows may omit the clone size; those that give it use once, few, many or a size class.

len | abundance | j_gene | v_gene | d_gene | CDR3aa | CDR3nt
15 | many | TRBJ2-5 | TRBV27 | - | CASSVLVGGQETQYF | TGTGCCAGCAGCGTCCTCGTGGGTGGGCAAGAGACCCAGTACTTC
15 | few | TRBJ2-7 | TRBV7-9 | - | CASSWWTGLTYEQYF | TGTGCCAGCAGCTGGTGGACGGGCCTTACCTACGAGCAGTACTTC
14 | many | TRBJ1-1 | TRBV12-3/TRBV12-4 | - | CASSPRGMNTEAFF | TGTGCCAGCAGTCCCCGGGGAATGAACACTGAAGCTTTCTTT
16 | few | TRBJ2-5 | TRBV7-2 | - | CASTKVRWDPQETQYF | TGTGCCAGCACCAAAGTTAGGTGGGATCCCCAAGAGACCCAGTACTTC
14 | few | TRBJ1-5 | TRBV7-8 | - | CASSDGQINQPQHF | TGTGCCAGCAGCGACGGACAGATCAATCAGCCCCAGCATTTT
15 | - | TRBJ1-5 | TRBV7-9 | TRBD1 | CASSLGGTGGQPQHF | TGTGCCAGCAGCTTAGGAGGGACAGGGGGTCAGCCCCAGCATTTT
12 | - | TRBJ2-1 | TRBV5-1 | - | CASSLYYNEQFF | TGCGCCAGCAGCTTGTACTACAATGAGCAGTTCTTC
16 | many | TRBJ1-5 | TRBV5-1 | - | CASSLPRTYSNQPQHF | TGCGCCAGCAGCTTGCCCAGGACGTATAGCAATCAGCCCCAGCATTTT
13 | few | TRBJ1-4 | TRBV21-1 | - | CARDIPPEGKLFF | TGTGCCAGGGACATACCCCCGGAAGGAAAACTGTTTTTT
16 | - | TRBJ1-6 | TRBV7-9 | - | CASSLGVGTANSPLHF | TGTGCCAGCAGCTTAGGGGTCGGGACCGCCAATTCACCCCTCCACTTT
15 | - | TRBJ2-3 | TRBV15 | - | CATSRDGQLADTQYF | TGTGCCACCAGCAGAGATGGGCAGCTAGCAGATACGCAGTATTTT
13 | many | TRBJ2-1 | TRBV27 | - | CASSNRLGYEQFF | TGTGCCAGCAGCAATAGACTAGGCTATGAGCAGTTCTTC
15 | - | TRBJ2-5 | TRBV28 | TRBD2 | CASRTLAGGQETQYF | TGTGCCAGCCGAACACTAGCGGGAGGCCAAGAGACCCAGTACTTC
15 | - | TRBJ2-2 | TRBV12-3/TRBV12-4 | - | CASSLSSPNTGELFF | TGTGCCAGCAGTTTATCGTCGCCGAACACCGGGGAGCTGTTTTTT
14 | few | TRBJ2-1 | TRBV27 | - | CASRSTAGVREQFF | TGTGCCAGCAGATCTACCGCGGGCGTCAGGGAGCAGTTCTTC
15 | - | TRBJ2-2 | TRBV4-1 | TRBD2 | CASSHSSGGTGELFF | TGCGCCAGCAGCCATAGTAGCGGGGGCACCGGGGAGCTGTTTTTT